This T cell receptor beta chain is from a study of blood T cell repertoires in COVID-19. Study background: The samples span acute and convalescent COVID-19 from the United States, Italy and Spain. In each case, the material was cDNA or gDNA derived from T cells, B-cell-depleted T cells, or PBMCs.

This CDR3 contains 15 residues. Germline CDR1 is LGHNA and CDR2 is YSLEER. V shed 0 bases and J shed 4 bases, with 13 bases lying between them. How the authors handled the data: Nucleated cell counts were estimated from reference gene primer amplification. The data were produced by immunoSEQ multiplex PCR, yet TCRdb's version contains in-frame clones alone and is incomplete. V, J and clone size are those of that table, while D and trimming were read from the DNA. The sample carries approximately 50,000 clones, 80% to 90% recorded once. This clone appeared a few times. The sample was peripheral blood. The J gene is TRBJ2-7, the V gene TRBV4-3; D is possibly TRBD1 (6 bases). This receptor was obtained from a human donor in a cohort sampled during active COVID-19. In DNA form, the CDR3 reads TGCGCCAGCAGCCAAGATCTGGGGGCGGTGTACGAGCAGTACTTC. Its translation: CASSQDLGAVYEQYF.